The next 10 T cell receptor beta chains were all read from a single sample in a study of blood T cell repertoires in COVID-19. The data were produced by immunoSEQ multiplex PCR, yet TCRdb's version contains in-frame clones alone and is incomplete. The sample records approximately 170,000 clones, roughly 86% being singletons. Sequencing was carried out using peripheral blood. These receptors were taken from a woman of 80 years or more with COVID-19, enrolled during active disease.

CDR3: CASSLSKAGGLGYTF. CDR3 coding DNA: TGTGCCAGCAGTTTATCGAAGGCGGGGGGTTTAGGCTACACCTTC. V is TRBV27 and J is TRBJ1-2; D is possibly TRBD1 (5 bases). The CDR3 is 15 amino acids. Deletions cut 0 bases from V and 8 bases from J, with 16 bases between. CDR1 is MNHEY and CDR2 is SMNVEV in the germline V gene (reference sequence).

This chain uses TRBV2 with TRBJ1-5, with D unclear. Trimming cost V 11 bases and J 0 bases, with 14 bases left between them. Per germline, CDR1 SNHLY and CDR2 FYNNEI. This CDR3 spans 14 amino acids. The CDR3 region has the DNA TGTGCCCTAGGCAATACTTATAGCAATCAGCCCCAGCATTTT. As protein: CALGNTYSNQPQHF.

The CDR3 DNA reads TGTGCCAGCAGCCACCTAGGACAAATCTCGAAGCCCCAGCATTTT. Encoded protein: CASSHLGQISKPQHF. The chain employs TRBV3-1 (or the pseudogene TRBV3-2) and TRBJ1-5, with D perhaps matching TRBD1 (5 bases). The CDR3 length is 15 residues. Germline V gives CDR1 LGHDT, CDR2 YNNKEL (reference sequence). Trimming took 3 bases from V and 8 from J, leaving 17 bases between them.

The chain carries TRBV6-6 and TRBJ1-2; no definite D call. Trimming removed 4 bases from V and 8 bases from J, with 20 bases in between. Germline V lookup: CDR1 MNHNY, CDR2 SVGAGI (reference sequence). There are 15 residues in the CDR3. CDR3 residues: CASSWTRTGEGGYTF. The DNA for the CDR3 is TGTGCCAGCAGTTGGACCCGGACGGGAGAGGGAGGCTACACCTTC.

V gene TRBV19 combines with J gene TRBJ1-6; possible D gene TRBD1, 6 bases. The V and J ends lost 2 bases and 10 bases respectively, with 18 bases between them. This CDR3 contains 16 residues. Looked up from germline, CDR1 is LNHDA and CDR2 is SQIVND (reference sequence). The CDR3 here is CASSIIGRAGESPLHF. CDR3 in DNA: TGTGCCAGTAGTATAATCGGGCGGGCAGGGGAATCACCCCTCCACTTT.

The chain is built from TRBV7-8 and TRBJ1-5; D unclear. With 5 bases removed from V and 4 bases from J, the gap between germline ends came to 12 bases. CDR3 length: 14 residues. Germline values: CDR1 SGHVS, CDR2 FQNEAQ. In DNA form, the CDR3 reads TGTGCCAGCAGCCGAGGCGGCAGAAATCAGCCCCAGCATTTT. Its protein product is CASSRGGRNQPQHF. Full variable domain (missing parts from reference TRBV7-8 and TRBJ1-5): GAGVSQSPRYKVAKRGQDVALRCDPISGHVSLFWYQQALGQGPEFLTYFQNEAQLDKSGLPSDRFFAERPEGSVSTLKIQRTQQEDSAVYLCASSRGGRNQPQHFGDGTRLSIL.

This clone was observed once. The CDR3 region is CASSPEQGKRDGYTF. Here the CDR3 DNA reads TGTGCCAGCTCACCCGAACAGGGGAAGAGGGATGGCTACACCTTC. The V and J genes are TRBV18 and TRBJ1-2, with 7 nucleotides matching TRBD1. Trimming removed 3 bases from V and 6 bases from J; junction bases left unmatched: 10. Germline lookup yields CDR1 KGHSH and CDR2 LQKENI. CDR3 size: 15 residues.

Only one count was recorded for this clone. The chain couples TRBV5-1 to TRBJ1-1; 8 nucleotides agree with TRBD1. V lost 3 bases, J lost 4 bases, and 2 bases stayed unmatched. CDR3 length: 13 residues. Germline lookup yields CDR1 SGHRS and CDR2 YFSETQ. The CDR3 region has the DNA TGCGCCAGCAGCTCACAGGGGGTCACTGAAGCTTTCTTT. It translates to CASSSQGVTEAFF.

This clone was detected a few times. This chain connects TRBV3-1 (or the pseudogene TRBV3-2) to TRBJ1-1, with D unresolved. The germline gives CDR1 LGHDT, CDR2 YNNKEL (reference sequence). The CDR3 extends over 12 amino acids. Trimming pared 2 bases from V and 6 bases from J, leaving 7 bases between. The CDR3 nucleotides are TGTGCCAGCAGCCAATTCTCCGCTGAAGCTTTCTTT. Translation gives CASSQFSAEAFF.

This chain uses TRBV19 with TRBJ1-1; D possibly corresponds to TRBD1 (6 bases). V was clipped by 7 bases and J by 3 bases, with 15 bases between them. CDR1 and CDR2 (germline): LNHDA, SQIVND (reference sequence). CDR3 length: 14 amino acids. The CDR3 here is CASTEEGGYTEAFF. CDR3 coding DNA: TGTGCCAGTACCGAAGAGGGGGGGTACACTGAAGCTTTCTTT. Looking up the rest from reference TRBV19 and TRBJ1-1 gives the full variable domain: DGGITQSPKYLFRKEGQNVTLSCEQNLNHDAMYWYRQDPGQGLRLIYYSQIVNDFQKGDIAEGYSVSREKKESFPLTVTSAQKNPTAFYLCASTEEGGYTEAFFGQGTRLTVV.